Presented here are 10 T cell receptor beta chains from one specimen sequenced in a study of cytomegalovirus exposure and HLA in healthy donors. PCR was performed using 60 Vbeta and 13 Jbeta primers. Clones were sequenced by immunoSEQ multiplex PCR, and TCRdb holds only the in-frame ones, with some missing. The table lists about 150,000 clones, approximately 88% of them singletons. Input material: PBMCs. The receptors come from a boy aged 2 to 10 in good health and CMV-seronegative.

The rearrangement joins TRBV10-1 to TRBJ2-2; 11 bases agree with TRBD2. The CDR3 contains 13 residues. The ends lost 4 bases at V and 13 bases at J; junction bases unmatched: 5. Germline lookup yields CDR1 WNHNN and CDR2 SYGVQD (reference sequence). The CDR3 region has the DNA TGCGCCAGCAGTGCAAATAGCGGGAGGGTGCTGTTTTTT. Translated, it gives CASSANSGRVLFF.

This clone appeared a few times. The V gene is TRBV4-1, the J gene TRBJ1-5, with D possibly matching TRBD1 (5 bases). Germline V gene sequence: CDR1 MGHRA, CDR2 YSYEKL. CDR3 size: 15 residues. With 2 bases removed from V and 2 bases from J, the gap between germline ends came to 10 bases. Here the CDR3 DNA reads TGCGCCAGCAGCCAACAAGGGGAGGGCAATCAGCCCCAGCATTTT. Translating it yields CASSQQGEGNQPQHF.

The chain recombines TRBV28 with TRBJ1-2; D is unclear. The CDR3 has 13 amino acids. Germline CDR1 and CDR2: MDHEN and SYDVKM. V dropped 6 bases and J dropped 10 bases, with 18 bases sitting between them. CDR3 in amino acids: CASRVRTDGDYTF. Here the CDR3 DNA reads TGTGCCAGCAGAGTGAGGACGGACGGGGACTACACCTTC.

The chain employs TRBV28 and TRBJ2-7, with D possibly matching TRBD1 (6 bases). The CDR3 spans 14 residues. In germline, CDR1 is MDHEN, CDR2 SYDVKM. V was clipped by 10 bases and J by 1 base, with 17 bases between them. The CDR3: CATSDNRDSYEQYF. The CDR3 DNA sequence: TGTGCCACCTCAGATAACAGGGATTCCTACGAGCAGTACTTC.

This clone has just one count. The V call is TRBV28, the J call TRBJ1-3; 11 bases are shared with TRBD1. Losses at the gene ends were 1 base for V and 3 bases for J; bases not matched to a gene: 2. Per germline, CDR1 MDHEN and CDR2 SYDVKM. The CDR3 consists of 16 residues. Here the CDR3 reads CASSLSGQGVGNTIYF. The CDR3 DNA sequence: TGTGCCAGCAGTTTATCGGGACAGGGGGTTGGAAACACCATATATTTT.

V and J are TRBV19 and TRBJ2-3; D ambiguous. V was shortened by 1 base and J by 4 bases, with 6 bases between the two germline ends. The length of the CDR3 is 13 residues. Germline lookup yields CDR1 LNHDA and CDR2 SQIVND (reference sequence). For the CDR3, the DNA is TGTGCCAGTAGTATAGGTATTTCAGATACGCAGTATTTT. This encodes CASSIGISDTQYF.

The rearrangement joins TRBV11-2 to TRBJ2-7, with 8 bases fitting TRBD2. CDR3 length equals 14 residues. Germline CDR1 and CDR2: SGHAT and FQNNGV. V lost 2 bases to trimming and J lost 3 bases; unmatched junction nucleotides: 3. In DNA form, the CDR3 reads TGTGCCAGCAGCTTAACTAGCGGAAACTACGAGCAGTACTTC. As protein: CASSLTSGNYEQYF.

V gene TRBV7-2 combines with J gene TRBJ2-1, with a possible D match to TRBD2 (5 bases). V dropped 1 base and J dropped 0 bases, with 7 bases sitting between them. CDR3 length: 15 residues. Germline V gene lookup returns CDR1 SGHTA and CDR2 FQGNSA. The CDR3 loop is CASSLGRNSYNEQFF. The CDR3, as DNA: TGTGCCAGCAGCTTAGGGAGGAACTCCTACAATGAGCAGTTCTTC.

This chain's CDR3 is CASSVGWGDDGYTF. The DNA for the CDR3 is TGTGCCAGCAGCGTAGGTTGGGGCGATGATGGCTACACCTTC. The chain uses TRBV9 and TRBJ1-2; possible D gene TRBD1, 5 bases. CDR3 length: 14 amino acids. CDR1 and CDR2 from the germline V gene are SGDLS and YYNGEE. Trimming took 0 bases from V and 6 from J, leaving 12 bases between them.

This clone was observed a few times. The V gene is TRBV6-1, the J gene TRBJ1-5; D call uncertain. CDR1 and CDR2 from the germline V gene are MNHNS and SASEGT. The CDR3 has 14 residues. V was pared by 2 bases and J by 4 bases, with 9 bases between. CDR3 in DNA: TGTGCCAGCAGTGAATCGAGTTCTAATCAGCCCCAGCATTTT. Amino acids: CASSESSSNQPQHF.